These T cell receptor beta chains were read from a single sample in a study of cytomegalovirus exposure and HLA in healthy donors. Clones were read by immunoSEQ multiplex PCR, and TCRdb kept only the in-frame ones, dropping some. The data hold 63,000 or so clones, with about 70% observed a single time. The sequencing input was PBMCs. The receptors stem from a woman aged 25 to 39 in good health and CMV-seropositive. Each CDR3 is given with its conserved first and last residue. D genes are given only for firm matches. Rows give clone size only sometimes, using once, few, many, or a class for an expanded clone.

D | size | J | V | CDR3 | DNA
TRBD2 | - | TRBJ2-1 | TRBV4-1 | CASSQDPRPGLAGGDNEQFF | TGCGCCAGCAGCCAAGATCCACGGCCGGGACTAGCGGGAGGGGACAATGAGCAGTTCTTC
- | - | TRBJ2-1 | TRBV5-1 | CASSQGGNNEQFF | TGCGCCAGCAGCCAGGGCGGCAACAATGAGCAGTTCTTC
- | - | TRBJ2-7 | TRBV28 | CASSPYSYEQYF | TGTGCCAGCAGTCCCTATTCCTACGAGCAGTACTTC
- | - | TRBJ2-2 | TRBV5-1 | CASSPANTGELFF | TGCGCCAGCAGCCCGGCGAACACCGGGGAGCTGTTTTTT
TRBD1 | few | TRBJ1-1 | TRBV25-1 | CASRYGGQDTEAFF | TGTGCCAGCAGGTATGGGGGACAGGACACTGAAGCTTTCTTT
- | - | TRBJ1-5 | TRBV6-6 | CASSHRDVNQPQHF | TGTGCCAGCAGTCACAGGGATGTCAATCAGCCCCAGCATTTT
- | few | TRBJ1-1 | TRBV5-1 | CASIVIASSTEAFF | TGCGCCAGCATTGTTATCGCCTCGAGCACTGAAGCTTTCTTT
- | - | TRBJ2-5 | TRBV5-1 | CASSPEGWETQYF | TGCGCCAGCAGCCCGGAGGGATGGGAGACCCAGTACTTC
- | - | TRBJ1-5 | TRBV14 | CASSPFVAGVMPPQHF | TGTGCCAGCAGCCCCTTTGTTGCGGGGGTTATGCCGCCCCAGCATTTT
- | - | TRBJ1-1 | TRBV7-2 | CASSEWTVSMNTEAFF | TGTGCCAGCAGCGAGTGGACAGTGTCCATGAACACTGAAGCTTTCTTT
TRBD2 | - | TRBJ2-7 | TRBV5-1 | CASSSSGSTYEQYF | TGCGCCAGCAGCTCGAGCGGGAGTACCTACGAGCAGTACTTC
- | - | TRBJ2-5 | TRBV21-1 | CAIQQGKETQYF | TGTGCCATCCAACAGGGGAAAGAGACCCAGTACTTC
- | - | TRBJ2-4 | TRBV28 | CASSEASGTGAKNIQYF | TGTGCCAGCAGTGAGGCTAGCGGGACAGGAGCCAAAAACATTCAGTACTTC
- | - | TRBJ1-3 | TRBV20-1 | CSFFSGNTIYF | TGCAGCTTTTTCTCTGGAAACACCATATATTTT
TRBD1 | - | TRBJ1-1 | TRBV7-9 | CASEHRGHSTEAFF | TGTGCCAGCGAACACAGGGGGCATAGCACTGAAGCTTTCTTT
- | few | TRBJ2-1 | TRBV27 | CASSWTFGNEQFF | TGTGCCAGCAGTTGGACTTTCGGCAATGAGCAGTTCTTC
- | - | TRBJ2-2 | TRBV29-1 | CSVAAGYGGELFF | TGCAGCGTTGCGGCAGGGTACGGCGGGGAGCTGTTTTTT
- | - | TRBJ1-4 | TRBV29-1 | CSAEGPRGEKLFF | TGCAGCGCCGAAGGTCCCCGAGGTGAAAAACTGTTTTTT
- | - | TRBJ1-2 | TRBV5-1 | CASSFSGVYGYTF | TGCGCCAGCAGCTTTTCCGGGGTTTATGGCTACACCTTC
TRBD1 | - | TRBJ2-7 | TRBV5-4 | CASSFGTDLYEQYF | TGTGCCAGCAGCTTCGGGACAGATCTCTACGAGCAGTACTTC
- | - | TRBJ2-7 | TRBV9 | CASSATSLQGHEQYF | TGTGCCAGCAGCGCTACCTCCCTACAGGGCCACGAGCAGTACTTC
TRBD2 | - | TRBJ2-1 | TRBV9 | CASSVGGGLTNYNEQFF | TGTGCCAGCAGCGTAGGGGGGGGACTGACGAACTACAATGAGCAGTTCTTC
TRBD1 | - | TRBJ1-1 | TRBV16 | CASSQLRAGGIYTEAFF | TGTGCCAGCAGCCAATTAAGGGCAGGGGGCATATACACTGAAGCTTTCTTT
TRBD1 | - | TRBJ2-7 | TRBV28 | CASSRDREFYEQYF | TGTGCCAGCAGTCGGGACAGGGAATTCTACGAGCAGTACTTC
TRBD1 | - | TRBJ1-3 | TRBV4-2 | CASSQDWGQGGGNTIYF | TGTGCCAGCAGCCAAGATTGGGGACAGGGTGGAGGAAACACCATATATTTT
TRBD1 | - | TRBJ1-2 | TRBV2 | CASGSGGRWGYTF | TGTGCCAGCGGTTCAGGGGGGAGGTGGGGCTACACCTTC
TRBD2 | - | TRBJ2-3 | TRBV5-4 | CASSLGLAGGTDTQYF | TGTGCCAGCAGCTTGGGACTAGCGGGAGGAACAGATACGCAGTATTTT
- | - | TRBJ1-1 | TRBV7-9 | CASSRGQNTEAFF | TGTGCCAGCAGTAGAGGACAGAACACTGAAGCTTTCTTT
TRBD1 | - | TRBJ1-5 | TRBV19 | CASSYGTVHQPQHF | TGTGCCAGTAGCTATGGGACAGTCCATCAGCCCCAGCATTTT
TRBD1 | - | TRBJ2-1 | TRBV13 | CASSLDRGERNEQFF | TGTGCCAGCAGCTTAGACAGGGGGGAAAGGAATGAGCAGTTCTTC
- | - | TRBJ2-1 | TRBV9 | CASSVVQVGNEQFF | TGTGCCAGCAGCGTAGTTCAGGTTGGTAATGAGCAGTTCTTC
- | few | TRBJ1-2 | TRBV9 | CASSVRATGTKGYTF | TGTGCCAGCAGCGTCCGCGCCACAGGGACGAAGGGCTACACCTTC
- | once | TRBJ2-2 | TRBV5-1 | CASSLQGNTGELFF | TGCGCCAGCAGTCTTCAGGGGAACACCGGGGAGCTGTTTTTT
TRBD2 | - | TRBJ2-7 | TRBV5-6 | CASSLGREGSYEQYF | TGTGCCAGCAGCTTGGGGCGGGAGGGCTCCTACGAGCAGTACTTC
- | - | TRBJ2-6 | TRBV5-4 | CASSFRLSGANVLTF | TGTGCCAGCAGCTTTAGACTGTCTGGGGCCAACGTCCTGACTTTC
TRBD2 | few | TRBJ2-1 | TRBV7-6 | CASSPEGGSGYNEQFF | TGTGCCAGCAGCCCGGAGGGCGGGAGTGGTTACAATGAGCAGTTCTTC
- | - | TRBJ1-2 | TRBV6-5 | CASSYKREYGYTF | TGTGCCAGCAGTTACAAGCGGGAATATGGCTACACCTTC
TRBD1 | - | TRBJ2-5 | TRBV4-1 | CASSRPGQGAETQYF | TGCGCCAGCAGCCGTCCGGGACAGGGGGCAGAGACCCAGTACTTC
TRBD2 | few | TRBJ2-7 | TRBV5-1 | CASSLEPSGRASYEQYF | TGCGCCAGCAGCTTGGAGCCCAGCGGGAGGGCCTCCTACGAGCAGTACTTC
- | few | TRBJ2-4 | TRBV7-8 | CASSPRSNLAKNIQYF | TGTGCCAGCAGCCCCCGGTCAAATCTAGCCAAAAACATTCAGTACTTC
TRBD1 | - | TRBJ2-7 | TRBV5-1 | CASSLRDRANEQYF | TGCGCCAGCAGCTTGAGGGACAGGGCCAACGAGCAGTACTTC
- | - | TRBJ2-5 | TRBV19 | CASTSDRRETQYF | TGTGCCAGTACCTCGGACAGAAGGGAGACCCAGTACTTC